These 5 T cell receptor beta chains were all obtained from the same sample, sequenced in a study of blood T cell repertoires in COVID-19. Data came from immunoSEQ multiplex PCR; TCRdb stores just in-frame clones and leaves some out. This table has about 270,000 clones, around 82% appearing once. Sequencing was carried out using peripheral blood. The receptor set was obtained from a woman aged 18 to 35 with acute or convalescent COVID-19.

The chain combines TRBV12-5 with TRBJ1-1; D remains ambiguous. The length of the CDR3 is 15 residues. Germline CDR1 and CDR2: LGHNT and FRNRAP. The ends were cut back, 4 bases at V and 4 bases at J, with 16 bases in the middle. The CDR3 is CASGSDSKLGTEAFF. The CDR3 bases are TGTGCTAGTGGTTCGGATTCTAAACTAGGCACTGAAGCTTTCTTT.

The rearrangement joins TRBV20-1 to TRBJ2-7; D is ambiguous. The V gene's germline CDR1 is DFQATT and CDR2 SNEGSKA (reference sequence). Trimming took 3 bases from V and 7 from J, leaving 13 bases between them. CDR3 size: 12 residues. The CDR3 here is CSASPFLDEQYF. The CDR3 DNA follows: TGCAGTGCTAGTCCCTTCCTAGATGAGCAGTACTTC.

This clone was found once. The chain links TRBV2 to TRBJ2-7; the D is unclear. V dropped 3 bases and J dropped 2 bases, with 11 bases sitting between them. The CDR3 totals 14 residues. Germline lookup yields CDR1 SNHLY and CDR2 FYNNEI. The DNA of the CDR3 is TGTGCCAGCAGTGATGTAGCCCTTACCTACGAGCAGTACTTC. Translating gives CASSDVALTYEQYF.

This sequence joins TRBV27 and TRBJ2-7, with 8 positions matching TRBD2. The CDR3 is 14 residues long. J was trimmed by 4 bases and V by 3 bases; bases with no gene match: 5. The germline V gene encodes CDR1 MNHEY and CDR2 SMNVEV (reference sequence). This CDR3 is CASSFAREGYEQYF. In DNA, the CDR3 is TGTGCCAGCAGTTTTGCACGGGAGGGATACGAGCAGTACTTC.

The chain joins TRBV6-5 to TRBJ1-6; 7 nucleotides match TRBD1. CDR3 size: 16 residues. CDR1 and CDR2 from the germline V gene are MNHEY and SVGAGI. The V gene end was trimmed by 1 base and the J gene end by 9 bases; junction bases not matched to a gene: 9. CDR3 in amino acids: CASSYYPQGPASPLHF. CDR3 in DNA: TGTGCCAGCAGTTACTACCCACAGGGGCCGGCTTCACCCCTCCACTTT.